These T cell receptor beta chains were read from a single sample in a study of cytomegalovirus exposure and HLA in healthy donors. The method was immunoSEQ multiplex PCR; TCRdb's version includes in-frame clones alone and lacks a portion of them. Of a few hundred thousand clones in the sample, about 80% were seen once. Sequencing was carried out using PBMCs. The receptors were gathered from a woman in her forties in good health and CMV-seronegative. CDR3s include the opening cysteine and the closing phenylalanine or tryptophan. The order of the fields is clone size, D gene, V gene, J gene, CDR3 DNA, CDR3 protein. The D gene is left open where the match is weak. Clone size is shown for a subset of rows, as once, few, many or a class of expanded clone.

.	.	TRBV5-1	TRBJ2-3	TGCGCCAGCAGCTCAAGGGGGGGCTCCGGAACAGATACGCAGTATTTT	CASSSRGGSGTDTQYF
once	.	TRBV2	TRBJ2-7	TGTGCCAGCAGTGTGGAGGGCCTGTACGAGCAGTACTTC	CASSVEGLYEQYF
.	TRBD1	TRBV28	TRBJ2-7	TGTGCCAGCAGCACTCCCGGGACAGGCCACTACGAGCAGTACTTC	CASSTPGTGHYEQYF
.	TRBD2	TRBV5-8	TRBJ2-5	TGTGCCAGCAGCTTGGTTTCTAGCGGGGGAGAGACCCAGTACTTC	CASSLVSSGGETQYF
.	.	TRBV7-9	TRBJ2-3	TGTGCCAGCAGCCAAACTGCAGGGATAGGGACAGATACGCAGTATTTT	CASSQTAGIGTDTQYF
once	.	TRBV5-4	TRBJ1-6	TGTGCCAGCAGCTTTGGGGGCGGAAATTCACCCCTCCACTTT	CASSFGGGNSPLHF
once	.	TRBV11-3	TRBJ2-2	TGTGCCAGCAGCCCATATTATGGGGCAGGGGAGCTGTTTTTT	CASSPYYGAGELFF
once	TRBD1	TRBV19	TRBJ1-1	TGTGCCAGTAGTATACAGGGGACAGGCTACACTGAAGCTTTCTTT	CASSIQGTGYTEAFF
.	.	TRBV7-2	TRBJ2-1	TGTGCCGAAGCCCCGGGGACTGGATACAATGAGCAGTTCTTC	CAEAPGTGYNEQFF
.	.	TRBV27	TRBJ2-7	TGTGCCAGCAGCCGAGGGTCGGCCAAATTCTTC	CASSRGSAKFF
.	.	TRBV11-3	TRBJ1-1	TGTGCCAGCAGCAGATTCCCACAGGGGAACACTGAAGCTTTCTTT	CASSRFPQGNTEAFF
.	.	TRBV13	TRBJ2-6	TGTGCCAGCAGCTTACGAGGGGGCTGGGGGGCCAACGTCCTGCCTTTC	CASSLRGGWGANVLPF
.	.	TRBV2	TRBJ2-7	TGTGCCAGCGGCAGGGCCTACGAGCAGTACTTC	CASGRAYEQYF
few	.	TRBV7-3	TRBJ1-5	TGTGCCAGCAGCTCGCACTCCCAAGGGGATCAGCCCCAGCATTTT	CASSSHSQGDQPQHF
.	.	TRBV4-2	TRBJ2-7	TGTGCCAGCAGTCAATTCGGTTACGAGCAGTACTTC	CASSQFGYEQYF
few	TRBD1	TRBV2	TRBJ1-4	TGTGCCAGCAAGACAGGGATGGAACTGTTTTTT	CASKTGMELFF
few	.	TRBV5-4	TRBJ1-1	TGTGCCAGCAGCTTGGGGGCAGGGGTCGCTTTCTTT	CASSLGAGVAFF
.	TRBD1	TRBV10-2	TRBJ2-2	TGCGCCAGCGGCGGACAGGGGTTCACCGGGGAGCTGTTTTTT	CASGGQGFTGELFF
.	TRBD1	TRBV28	TRBJ2-2	TGTGCCAGCAGTTTTGGAGGGACAGGGAACACCGGGGAGCTGTTTTTT	CASSFGGTGNTGELFF
.	.	TRBV5-1	TRBJ2-7	TGCGCCAGCTCGGGACTCCTCTCCTACGAGCAGTACTTC	CASSGLLSYEQYF
.	TRBD1	TRBV7-6	TRBJ1-4	TGTGCCAGCAGCCTACAGGGGGGGGCTAGTGAAAAACTGTTTTTT	CASSLQGGASEKLFF
.	.	TRBV19	TRBJ2-7	TGTGCCAGTTCAATAGGGGCCTTTGGCGAGCAGTACTTC	CASSIGAFGEQYF
.	.	TRBV6-5	TRBJ1-2	TGTGCCAGCAGTTACTCCGGGGAATCCTATGGCTACACCTTC	CASSYSGESYGYTF
.	.	TRBV9	TRBJ1-3	TGTGCCAGCAACGGGGACAACTCTGGAAACACCATATATTTT	CASNGDNSGNTIYF
.	.	TRBV18	TRBJ1-3	TGTGCCAGCTCACCACAGCGGCTAGATGGAAACACCATATATTTT	CASSPQRLDGNTIYF
.	.	TRBV5-1	TRBJ2-5	TGCGCCAGCAGCGCCTCGGGACTCCAAGAGACCCAGTACTTC	CASSASGLQETQYF
.	.	TRBV4-2	TRBJ1-1	TGTGCCAGCAGCCAGGGGGAGGGGAGCACTGAAGCTTTCTTT	CASSQGEGSTEAFF
.	TRBD2	TRBV27	TRBJ2-7	TGTGCCAGCAGTTTAAACCCCACTAGCGGGGAGCGGTACGAGCAGTACTTC	CASSLNPTSGERYEQYF
.	.	TRBV11-1	TRBJ1-2	TGTGCCAGCAGCTTCGGCGGCTCCTATGGCTACACCTTC	CASSFGGSYGYTF
.	.	TRBV6-1	TRBJ2-7	TGTGCCAGCACCCTCGGGTCGGTACTTGTTTACGAGCAGTACTTC	CASTLGSVLVYEQYF
.	TRBD2	TRBV9	TRBJ2-3	TGTGCCAGCAGCGCTAGCGGGGGCACAGATACGCAGTATTTT	CASSASGGTDTQYF
few	TRBD2	TRBV5-1	TRBJ2-3	TGCGCCAGCAGCTTGGCCCCCGCGGGGGGGACAGATACGCAGTATTTT	CASSLAPAGGTDTQYF
.	.	TRBV19	TRBJ1-5	TGTGCCGGGGGGAGTCTTGCTCAGCCCCAGCATTTT	CAGGSLAQPQHF
.	TRBD2	TRBV19	TRBJ2-6	TGTGCCAGTAGTCCTCCCGGGAGGAGTGGGGCCAACGTCCTGACTTTC	CASSPPGRSGANVLTF
.	TRBD2	TRBV7-9	TRBJ2-5	TGTGCCAGCAGCTTAGCTACTAGCGGCTTGGAGACCCAGTACTTC	CASSLATSGLETQYF
once	.	TRBV19	TRBJ2-5	TGTGCCAGTAGTATGGTGGCAGCGTACCAAGAGACCCAGTACTTC	CASSMVAAYQETQYF
.	.	TRBV13	TRBJ1-6	TGTGCCAGCAGCTTAGGGAGGCTTTCACCCCTCCACTTT	CASSLGRLSPLHF
.	.	TRBV18	TRBJ1-5	TGTGCCAGCTCGGACCAGGGATATCAGCCCCAGCATTTT	CASSDQGYQPQHF
few	.	TRBV6-1	TRBJ1-4	TGTGCCAGCAGCGGCGGGGGCACGGGTTCGGGGCTGTTTTTT	CASSGGGTGSGLFF
.	.	TRBV5-1	TRBJ2-3	TGCGCCAGCAGCTTGGGCCAAACAGGGAGCGCGACAGATACGCAGTATTTT	CASSLGQTGSATDTQYF
.	TRBD1	TRBV6-6	TRBJ1-1	TGTGCCAGCAGTTCCGCCACCGGGACAGAGAACACTGAAGCTTTCTTT	CASSSATGTENTEAFF
.	TRBD1	TRBV6-6	TRBJ2-6	TGTGCCAGCGGATTACAGGGGGCTGGGGCCAACGTCCTGACTTTC	CASGLQGAGANVLTF
.	.	TRBV6-5	TRBJ1-4	TGTGCCAGCAGTCAGCAGGGTTCTTTGGGGAAAAAACTGTTTTTT	CASSQQGSLGKKLFF
.	TRBD2	TRBV9	TRBJ2-1	TGTGCCAGCAGCGAGCTAGCGGGGGGGCCGTACAATGAGCAGTTCTTC	CASSELAGGPYNEQFF
.	.	TRBV9	TRBJ1-2	TGTGCCAGCAGCGCCGACAGTTTTCCCTATGGCTACACCTTC	CASSADSFPYGYTF
few	TRBD1	TRBV6-6	TRBJ2-7	TGTGCCAGCAGCCGCCCGGGACAGGGAGGCTACGAGCAGTACTTC	CASSRPGQGGYEQYF
once	.	TRBV27	TRBJ2-7	TGTGCCAGCAGTTTAGCGGAGACTCCGGTGGCCTACGAGCAGTACTTC	CASSLAETPVAYEQYF
once	TRBD2	TRBV19	TRBJ2-7	TGTGCCAGTAGTCCGGGACTAGCGGCCGAGCAGTACTTC	CASSPGLAAEQYF
.	.	TRBV7-2	TRBJ1-1	TGTGCCAGCAGCTTTGATAGGGGTGACACTGAAGCTTTCTTT	CASSFDRGDTEAFF
once	TRBD2	TRBV6-5	TRBJ2-3	TGTGCCAGCAGGACTAGCGGGGGCACAGATACGCAGTATTTT	CASRTSGGTDTQYF
.	.	TRBV6-5	TRBJ1-1	TGTGCCAGCCGAGACAGGCGGAACACTGAAGCTTTCTTT	CASRDRRNTEAFF
.	.	TRBV19	TRBJ2-7	TGTGCCAGTAGCCCTGACACCTACGAGCAGTACTTC	CASSPDTYEQYF
.	TRBD1	TRBV19	TRBJ1-1	TGTGCCAGTAGTAAGGACAGGGTCGTGAACACTGAAGCTTTCTTT	CASSKDRVVNTEAFF
.	TRBD2	TRBV7-6	TRBJ2-3	TGTGCCAGCAGCTATCGGACTAGCGGGGGTATCCCGACTAGCACAGATACGCAGTATTTT	CASSYRTSGGIPTSTDTQYF
.	TRBD2	TRBV5-1	TRBJ2-3	TGCGCCAGCAGCAGACTAGCGGGGGTCACAGATACGCAGTATTTT	CASSRLAGVTDTQYF
.	TRBD1	TRBV18	TRBJ1-1	TGTGCCAGCTCACCCGGGACAGCTGAAGCTTTCTTT	CASSPGTAEAFF
.	.	TRBV9	TRBJ1-6	TGTGCCAGCAGCGCTAGCGATTCACCCCTCCACTTT	CASSASDSPLHF